This record looks at one T cell receptor (beta chain) sequence and its context. Its antigen is unknown. No DNA is shown, since the ends of the CDR3 on it are uncertain; the CDR3 is the one TCRdb lists. This record belongs to a study of Graves' ophthalmopathy and Graves' hyperthyroidism (dated by TCRdb to the late 2010s). Turning to the overall study: A patient counted as having stable hyperthyroidism if there was no progression to ophthalmopathy within 18 months of follow-up. In total, 135 blood samples were TCR-sequenced: fewer than 50 ophthalmopathy, some 72 hyperthyroidism and approximately 17 hyperthyroidism-to-ophthalmopathy patients. TCR beta repertoire signatures were used to distinguish Graves' ophthalmopathy from Graves' hyperthyroidism and to predict progression to ophthalmopathy. Once sampling was done, hyperthyroidism patients were given methimazole at a starting dose of 30 mg daily, while ophthalmopathy patients were given high-dose intravenous methylprednisolone. In roughly 6 hyperthyroidism patients, T-cell repertoires of thyroid tissue and blood were compared. To explore V-J signatures that distinguish ophthalmopathy from hyperthyroidism, a discovery set of about a hundred patients was enrolled, made up of 40 to 45 with ophthalmopathy and some 60 with stable hyperthyroidism. For independent validation, a separate cohort was made up of approximately 19 hyperthyroidism patients plus 17 patients who later progressed from hyperthyroidism to ophthalmopathy. Overall study results and their limits: In validation, the model predicted ophthalmopathy progression with less than 71% sensitivity and 72.22% specificity; some 13 predicted patients were CT-confirmed with GO in a median of about 6.1 months. No statistical method was used to set the sample size in advance, and the investigators knew which group each participant was assigned to. Among expanded thyroid clonotypes with frequency above 0.001, most also showed up in blood, which suggests that blood repertoires may reflect the thyroid immune response. Ophthalmopathy was separated from stable hyperthyroidism by the 13-signature model with about 89% sensitivity and about 83% specificity in cross-validation and with 80%/75% in the test set.

Taken from cysteine to phenylalanine, the CDR3 has 21 residues. The CDR1 and CDR2 encoded by the germline V gene are SGHRS and YFSETQ. For repertoire sequencing, TCR beta CDR3 regions were amplified from RNA transcripts. HTBI primers and the Qiagen OneStep RT-PCR kit were used in a first-round RT-PCR, which was followed by a second-round multiplex PCR, size selection and purification. Sequencing of the libraries was carried out on an Illumina HiSeq2000 in paired-end mode with 100 bp reads. The study's own analysis went as follows. Reads were processed with SOAPnuke, discarding reads with adapters, uncalled bases, mean Phred below 15, or no exact constant-primer or identifier match. High-quality paired reads were merged with COPE v1.2.5. Each unique nucleotide sequence was treated as a clonotype, and MiTCR v1.1 was used to align the clonotypes to the IMGT TRB V, D and J references. The analysis was limited to V-J combinations with a frequency above 0.0001, which together covered 99% to 99.2% of repertoires. For each V-J combination, a TCR clonal expansion and chaos score was defined as the ratio of F50 clonal expansion to chaos observed in the TCRdist matrix. Welch's t-statistics and random forest were used to reduce the features to about twelve V-J combinations, which were then used as input to a naive Bayes classifier. The similarity between thyroid and blood repertoires was quantified using the Morisita-Horn index. TCRdb reprocessing: public reads trimmed at Q25 with fastp, clones called with MiXCR, in-frame beta chains kept. One record per CDR3 amino acid sequence lists the most common genes and DNA. TCRdb assigned the V and J calls; the authors' analysis was not used. Recorded for this sample are over a million distinct CDR3 sequences; about 36% of them occurred a single time. The ten largest account for over 8.5% of the sample.

Hyperthyroidism patients were newly diagnosed, were aged 18 to 65 years, and had a disease duration under 2 months. Patients were excluded if they had other autoimmune diseases, uncontrolled infections, pregnancy or lactation. Diagnosis relied on clinical symptoms, serum thyroxine, TRAb, thyroid ultrasound and orbital computed tomography. Total RNA was extracted using Trizol reagent, and RNA quality was checked on an Agilent 2100 Bioanalyzer. The receptor was derived from an adult man with Graves' hyperthyroidism. The sequenced sample was peripheral blood or thyroid tissue (not recorded which). The V and J segments used are TRBV5-1 and TRBJ1-1; the DNA was not used to check the table's D call, TRBD1. The encoded CDR3 is CASSFYICSAVETGGYTEAFF.